Each of the 22 T cell receptor beta chains below was sequenced from the same sample in a study of persistence of HIV-infected CD4 T cells (dated by TCRdb to the early 2020s). Taken with the paper, the label for treatment or condition translates to: suppressive antiretroviral therapy. Cells were stimulated with lysates of CMV-infected fibroblasts at 9.5 to 10 ug/mL. Responding CD4+ T cells were sorted on the basis of upregulation of both CD40 ligand and CD69. The immunoSEQ hsTCRB assay version 4 in survey mode was used to sequence TCRbeta repertoires from genomic DNA. TCRdb took over this immuneACCESS table, retaining in-frame rearrangements with V and J assigned. Such tables are incomplete; in checked studies, under half of the missing clones stem from an unresolved V gene, and the remainder is unexplained. A total of 15,000 to 20,000 clones appear in this sample, less than 75% of them only once. Together, the top ten hold more than 7% of the sample.

Their antigens remain unidentified. Source: CD4+ T cells sorted from PBMCs after approximately 20-hour stimulation, taken from a patient who received antiretroviral therapy. This specimen's cell subset or site label, per the study, means: CD40L+CD69+ CD4 T cells responding to CMV lysate. The source of these receptors is an adult woman with HIV who was CMV-seropositive.

This clone has more than one count but fewer than ten. The chain joins TRBV19 to TRBJ1-1; a possible D gene is TRBD1 (5 bases). Germline lookup yields CDR1 LNHDA and CDR2 SQIVND (reference sequence). V was trimmed by 6 bases and J by 0 bases, leaving 14 bases between them. The CDR3 runs to 15 residues. This chain's CDR3 is CASRVPGLMNTEAFF. Here the CDR3 DNA reads TGTGCCAGTAGGGTTCCGGGACTGATGAACACTGAAGCTTTCTTT.

This chain links TRBV4-1 with TRBJ2-3; no definite D call. Germline V gives CDR1 MGHRA, CDR2 YSYEKL. Deletions cut 6 bases from V and 0 bases from J, with 10 bases between. This CDR3 has 14 amino acids. The CDR3 protein is CASRLTDSTDTQYF. The CDR3 bases are TGCGCCAGCAGACTTACGGACAGCACAGATACGCAGTATTTT.

This clone was observed a handful of times. V and J are TRBV30 and TRBJ1-2; possibly TRBD1 for D (5 bases). Trimming removed 8 bases at V and 6 bases at J, with 19 bases between. CDR1 GTSNPN and CDR2 SVGIG come from the germline V gene (reference sequence). This CDR3 region has 13 residues. This CDR3 reads CAASGALNHGYTF. Written as DNA, the CDR3 is TGTGCCGCCTCCGGGGCATTGAACCATGGCTACACCTTC.

CDR3 sequence reads: CATSRWTQGLTDTQYF. Here the CDR3 DNA reads TGTGCCACCAGCAGATGGACACAGGGACTCACAGATACGCAGTATTTT. The rearrangement links TRBV15 to TRBJ2-3; perhaps D is TRBD1 or TRBD2 (6 bases each). The ends were cut back, 2 bases at V and 2 bases at J, with 14 bases in the middle. Germline-derived CDR1 and CDR2 are LNHNV and YYDKDF (reference sequence). The CDR3 contains 16 residues.

This clone was observed a few times. This chain connects TRBV5-1 to TRBJ2-3; TRBD2 matches at 9 bases. This CDR3 has 17 residues. V gave up 4 bases and J gave up 6 bases; unmatched junction bases: 15. Germline V gene lookup returns CDR1 SGHRS and CDR2 YFSETQ. CDR3 loop: CASSASSSGVLQDTQYF. The DNA of the CDR3 is TGCGCCAGCAGCGCGTCCTCTAGCGGGGTCCTGCAGGATACGCAGTATTTT.

The sample holds a few counts of this clone. The V call is TRBV2, the J call TRBJ1-2; TRBD1 might be the D (6 bases). This CDR3 spans 13 amino acids. CDR1 and CDR2 from the germline V gene are SNHLY and FYNNEI. The germline V and J ends were trimmed by 4 bases and 4 bases, with 10 bases remaining between them. CDR3 bases: TGTGCCAGCAGTGGACAGGTTATCTATGGCTACACCTTC. It is translated as CASSGQVIYGYTF.

The J gene is TRBJ2-3, the V gene TRBV29-1; the match to TRBD1 covers 9 bases. The V gene's germline CDR1 is SQVTM and CDR2 ANQGSEA. CDR3 size: 14 residues. J lost 4 bases, V lost 6 bases, and 8 bases had no gene match. DNA for the CDR3: TGCAGCGTCGCCGGGACAGGGTACGCAGATACGCAGTATTTT. Protein sequence: CSVAGTGYADTQYF.

There are a few counts of this clone. J is TRBJ2-5 and V is TRBV3-1 (or the pseudogene TRBV3-2), with 8 positions matching TRBD2. CDR3 length equals 16 residues. Germline-derived CDR1 and CDR2 are LGHDT and YNNKEL (reference sequence). Germline trimming cut 4 bases from V and 5 bases from J; bases unmatched to any gene: 12. The CDR3 DNA follows: TGTGCCAGCAGCCCTACGGGAGGGGTGAAGGGGGAGACCCAGTACTTC. This codes for CASSPTGGVKGETQYF.

The J gene is TRBJ2-3, the V gene TRBV7-2; D gene uncertain. The CDR3 covers 13 residues. With 5 bases removed from V and 7 bases from J, the gap between germline ends came to 13 bases. The germline gives CDR1 SGHTA, CDR2 FQGNSA. The CDR3 coding sequence is TGTGCCAGCAGCGCCAACCTAGGGAATACGCAGTATTTT. This sequence encodes CASSANLGNTQYF. The variable domain in full, with the rest retrieved from reference TRBV7-2 and TRBJ2-3, is GAGVSQSPSNKVTEKGKDVELRCDPISGHTALYWYRQSLGQGLEFLIYFQGNSAPDKSGLPSDRFSAERTGGSVSTLTIQRTQQEDSAVYLCASSANLGNTQYFGPGTRLTVL.

The chain joins TRBV5-1 to TRBJ1-6; 7 nucleotides line up with TRBD1. Germline loops: CDR1 SGHRS, CDR2 YFSETQ. J gave up 7 bases and V 2 bases, and 9 bases lay outside the gene matches. This CDR3 is built from 16 residues. The CDR3 loop is CASSFEPGQPNSPLHF. The DNA of the CDR3 is TGCGCCAGCAGCTTCGAGCCGGGACAGCCAAATTCACCCCTCCACTTT.

J is TRBJ1-2 and V is TRBV2, with D unclear. Between the trimmed V and J ends, which lost 5 bases and 7 bases, there was a span of 8 bases. The CDR3 runs 11 residues. In germline, CDR1 is SNHLY, CDR2 FYNNEI. The CDR3 sequence is CASSLHFGYTF. The DNA for the CDR3 is TGTGCCAGCAGTCTACACTTTGGCTACACCTTC.

Written as DNA, the CDR3 is TGTGCCAGCAGTTTACAGATGAACACTGAAGCTTTCTTT. Amino acid sequence: CASSLQMNTEAFF. The chain recombines TRBV12-3 or TRBV12-4 with TRBJ1-1; D remains ambiguous. Trimming pared 2 bases from V and 0 bases from J, leaving 4 bases between. The CDR3 loop spans 13 amino acids.

This clone is termed medium-sized. The V call is TRBV27, the J call TRBJ2-1, with D maybe TRBD2 (6 bases). Germline lookup yields CDR1 MNHEY and CDR2 SMNVEV (reference sequence). The CDR3 totals 13 residues. V lost 5 bases and J 5 bases, leaving 10 bases between the germline ends. CDR3: CASSPDYHNEQFF. For the CDR3, the DNA is TGTGCCAGCAGTCCGGACTATCACAATGAGCAGTTCTTC.

This clone was counted between two and nine times. The gene calls are TRBV5-1 and TRBJ1-2; D may be TRBD1 (6 bases). CDR1 is SGHRS and CDR2 is YFSETQ in the germline V gene. The CDR3 is 17 residues long. The germline V and J ends were trimmed by 3 bases and 2 bases, with 20 bases remaining between them. The DNA for the CDR3 is TGCGCCAGCAGCTCCCTTAGGGGGGGCCTTTTCAACTATGGCTACACCTTC. Protein product: CASSSLRGGLFNYGYTF.

V usage is TRBV3-1 (or the pseudogene TRBV3-2) and J usage is TRBJ1-2; no reliable D call. The CDR3 runs to 14 residues. V gave up 6 bases and J gave up 4 bases, with 15 bases separating them. CDR1 and CDR2 from the germline V gene are LGHDT and YNNKEL (reference sequence). CDR3 loop: CASREPGGSYGYTF. CDR3 sequence (DNA): TGTGCCAGCAGGGAACCGGGAGGGAGCTATGGCTACACCTTC.

V and J are TRBV27 and TRBJ2-7; D might be TRBD1 (5 bases). Trimming left V 6 bases short and J 2 bases short, with 11 bases between. The CDR3 length is 13 residues. Germline CDR1 is MNHEY and CDR2 is SMNVEV (reference sequence). In nucleotides, the CDR3 is TGTGCCAGCAGCCTAGGGGCTCCCTACGAGCAGTACTTC. Its translation is CASSLGAPYEQYF.

The V and J genes are TRBV2 and TRBJ1-2; no reliable D call. V lost 7 bases to trimming and J lost 0 bases, with 9 bases between them. Per germline, CDR1 SNHLY and CDR2 FYNNEI. The CDR3 totals 13 residues. In nucleotides, the CDR3 is TGTGCCAGCAAAGAGGTAGCTAACTATGGCTACACCTTC. This gives the protein CASKEVANYGYTF.

The chain joins TRBV7-9 to TRBJ2-7; the D is unclear. Germline V CDR1 and CDR2: SEHNR, FQNEAQ (reference sequence). Trimming stripped 11 bases from V and 6 bases from J, with 17 bases between. This CDR3 comprises 12 residues. Here the CDR3 DNA reads TGTGCCTCCGGAGAGACGGTCGGCGAGCAGTACTTC. The encoded protein is CASGETVGEQYF. Full variable domain (remainder filled in from reference TRBV7-9 and TRBJ2-7): DTGVSQNPRHKITKRGQNVTFRCDPISEHNRLYWYRQTLGQGPEFLTYFQNEAQLEKSRLLSDRFSAERPKGSFSTLEIQRTEQGDSAMYLCASGETVGEQYFGPGTRLTVT.

The V gene is TRBV6-1, the J gene TRBJ1-2; a possible D gene is TRBD1 (6 bases). The CDR3 is 16 residues long. The ends were cut back, 1 base at V and 2 bases at J, with 14 bases in the middle. The germline V gene has CDR1 MNHNS and CDR2 SASEGT. CDR3: CASSEVGQPRNYGYTF. In DNA form, the CDR3 reads TGTGCCAGCAGTGAAGTTGGACAGCCTCGAAACTATGGCTACACCTTC.

The rearrangement joins TRBV30 to TRBJ2-7; 8 positions match TRBD1. Unmatched junction bases numbered 10, after V lost 5 bases and J lost 13 bases. The CDR3 contains 11 residues. From germline, CDR1 is GTSNPN and CDR2 SVGIG (reference sequence). The CDR3 coding sequence is TGTGCCTGGGGGGGGACGGGACAGGTATACTTC. It translates to CAWGGTGQVYF.

This clone is labeled as medium-sized (0.01 to 0.1%). The V and J genes are TRBV29-1 and TRBJ1-3; the D is unclear. CDR1 and CDR2 (germline): SQVTM, ANQGSEA. CDR3 length: 11 residues. The V end was cut by 7 bases, the J end by 3 bases, with 7 bases between. The CDR3 spells CSAYSGNTIYF. The CDR3 nucleotides are TGCAGCGCTTACAGTGGAAACACCATATATTTT.

The genes are TRBV3-1 (or the pseudogene TRBV3-2) and TRBJ2-5, with D uncertain. Trimming cost V 3 bases and J 5 bases, with 16 bases left between them. The germline CDR1 and CDR2 sequences are LGHDT and YNNKEL (reference sequence). This CDR3 contains 15 residues. CDR3 loop: CASSHLTAQEETQYF. As DNA, the CDR3 is TGTGCCAGCAGCCATCTCACAGCCCAAGAGGAGACCCAGTACTTC.